These 21 T cell receptor beta chains were all obtained from the same sample, sequenced in a study of regulatory T cells in long-lasting Graves disease (dated by TCRdb to the early 2020s). What this sample's time point label stands for: newly diagnosed GD, antithyroid drugs for less than 3 months. For both TCR sequencing and RNA sequencing, RNA was extracted from PBMCs in TRIzol. The method was multiplex PCR. The reads were generated on an Illumina HiSeq 4000. To build TCR beta libraries, CDR3 regions were amplified by Arm-PCR using iRepertoire HTBI primers. TCRdb reran the public reads through fastp at Q25 and MiXCR, keeping productive beta chains. Each entry merges the rows of one CDR3 protein and shows their most common DNA and genes. In this sample the table shows approximately 250,000 distinct CDR3 sequences, about 16% of which occur a single time. The ten largest clones represent approximately 20% of the sample.

Sequences were derived from peripheral blood mononuclear cells (PBMCs), sampled at new diagnosis, from a patient treated with antithyroid drugs. The origin of the receptors is a female donor with Graves disease.

The chain combines TRBV3-1 with TRBJ2-3; TRBD2 aligns across 9 bases. CDR1 and CDR2 (germline): LGHDT, YNNKEL (reference sequence). The CDR3 length is 14 residues. The ends lost 6 bases at V and 6 bases at J; junction bases unmatched: 7. CDR3 DNA sequence: TGTGCCAGCAGTTCCGGGACTAGCCCGGATACGCAGTATTTT. It specifies CASSSGTSPDTQYF.

This clonotype has a count of ten or more. V usage is TRBV19 and J usage is TRBJ2-3; D might be TRBD1 (6 bases). Trimming shortened V by 2 bases and J by 7 bases, and 13 bases separated the two germline ends. The germline V gene has CDR1 LNHDA and CDR2 SQIVND (reference sequence). CDR3 length: 14 amino acids. The CDR3 DNA follows: TGTGCCAGTAGTATATCCTACAGGGAGAATACGCAGTATTTT. Translating gives CASSISYRENTQYF. The complete variable domain, with remaining parts taken from reference TRBV19 and TRBJ2-3, reads DGGITQSPKYLFRKEGQNVTLSCEQNLNHDAMYWYRQDPGQGLRLIYYSQIVNDFQKGDIAEGYSVSREKKESFPLTVTSAQKNPTAFYLCASSISYRENTQYFGPGTRLTVL.

The chain employs TRBV11-2 and TRBJ1-6; TRBD1 matches at 8 bases. The CDR3 runs to 14 residues. Germline loops: CDR1 SGHAT, CDR2 FQNNGV. With V trimmed by 5 bases and J by 13 bases, 10 bases remained unmatched. The CDR3 DNA reads TGTGCCAGCAGCGCGGGACAGGACGGGAGGCCCCTCCACTTT. Translation: CASSAGQDGRPLHF.

This clonotype was observed many times. The chain employs TRBV28 and TRBJ1-1, with D unresolved. Germline-derived CDR1 and CDR2 are MDHEN and SYDVKM. V dropped 10 bases and J dropped 1 base, with 10 bases sitting between them. The CDR3 has 12 residues. The DNA of the CDR3 is TGTGCCATCGCGGGAGGGAACACTGAAGCTTTCTTT. Its translation: CAIAGGNTEAFF.

This clonotype showed up many times. This rearrangement joins TRBV20-1 to TRBJ2-3; D might be TRBD2 (5 bases). From germline, CDR1 is DFQATT and CDR2 SNEGSKA (reference sequence). The CDR3 runs 14 residues. Trimming shortened V by 5 bases and J by 3 bases, and 15 bases separated the two germline ends. CDR3 nucleotides: TGCAGTGCTGCCCAGCAAGCGGAAACAGATACGCAGTATTTT. It encodes CSAAQQAETDTQYF.

This clonotype was found many times. The V call is TRBV25-1, the J call TRBJ2-3; D may be TRBD2 (6 bases). Germline V gene lookup returns CDR1 MGHDK and CDR2 SYGVNS. Trimming stripped 3 bases from V and 0 bases from J, with 19 bases between. CDR3 length: 18 amino acids. CDR3 loop: CASSDTLWVAESTDTQYF. The DNA of the CDR3 is TGTGCCAGCAGTGACACCCTCTGGGTAGCGGAGAGCACAGATACGCAGTATTTT.

This clonotype was recorded many times. The chain carries TRBV20-1 and TRBJ1-1, with no clear D. Between the trimmed V and J ends, which lost 0 bases and 4 bases, there was a span of 15 bases. The CDR3 loop spans 15 amino acids. CDR1 and CDR2 from the germline V gene are DFQATT and SNEGSKA (reference sequence). As DNA, the CDR3 is TGCAGTGCTAGAGACCCGAGCGGGGTTAGCACTGAAGCTTTCTTT. It yields the protein CSARDPSGVSTEAFF.

CDR3 residues: CASSSWGGAGETQYF. DNA of the CDR3: TGTGCCAGCAGCTCCTGGGGGGGGGCAGGGGAGACCCAGTACTTC. V is TRBV28 and J is TRBJ2-5, with D perhaps TRBD2 (7 bases). This CDR3 is 15 amino acids long. Germline CDR1 MDHEN, CDR2 SYDVKM. V was clipped by 6 bases and J by 5 bases, with 19 bases between them.

Many counts were recorded for this clonotype. The chain uses TRBV7-8 and TRBJ2-3; possibly TRBD2 for D (6 bases). The CDR3 sequence is 16 residues long. With 5 bases removed from V and 3 bases from J, the gap between germline ends came to 18 bases. Germline V gene sequence: CDR1 SGHVS, CDR2 FQNEAQ. The CDR3 bases are TGTGCCAGCAGCGCTTTTGGGGCTAGCGCTACAGATACGCAGTATTTT. Its protein is CASSAFGASATDTQYF.

This clonotype has a count of ten or more. The chain is built from TRBV5-5 and TRBJ2-2, with 9 bases fitting TRBD1. V was clipped by 6 bases and J by 5 bases; unmatched bases: 8. Germline V gives CDR1 SGHKS, CDR2 YYEKEE (reference sequence). The CDR3 has 15 amino acids. CDR3 protein: CASTLDRGTTGELFF. As DNA, the CDR3 is TGTGCCAGCACCCTGGACAGGGGTACGACCGGGGAGCTGTTTTTT.

This clonotype came up many times. The J gene is TRBJ2-2, the V gene TRBV27, with a tentative D call TRBD1 (6 bases). V lost 2 bases and J 5 bases, leaving 9 bases between the germline ends. The germline gives CDR1 MNHEY, CDR2 SMNVEV (reference sequence). The CDR3 contains 14 residues. CDR3 loop: CASSLTGWTGELFF. In DNA form, the CDR3 reads TGTGCCAGCAGTTTAACAGGGTGGACCGGGGAGCTGTTTTTT.

This clonotype occurred many times. The chain combines TRBV20-1 with TRBJ1-2, with D perhaps matching TRBD1 (6 bases). This CDR3 has 14 amino acids. Per germline, CDR1 DFQATT and CDR2 SNEGSKA (reference sequence). Trimming cost V 5 bases and J 2 bases, with 15 bases left between them. The CDR3 bases are TGCAGTGCTTTGGACCAAACAGGGAACTATGGCTACACCTTC. Protein: CSALDQTGNYGYTF.

There are a few counts of this clonotype. This likely traces to a read error, being one base from a far larger clone. This chain connects TRBV11-3 to TRBJ1-5; 8 bases fit TRBD1. In germline, CDR1 is SGHNT, CDR2 YENEEA. This CDR3 is built from 13 residues. The CDR3 region is CVSSRGQAQPQHF. The CDR3 nucleotides are TGTGTCAGCAGCCGGGGACAGGCTCAGCCCCAGCATTTT. The full variable domain, in which reference TRBV11-3 and TRBJ1-5 provide the parts outside the CDR3, is EAGVVQSPRYKIIEKKQPVAFWCNPISGHNTLYWYLQNLGQGPELLIRYENEEAVDDSQLPKDRFSAERLKGVDSTLKIQPAELGDSAVYLCVSSRGQAQPQHFGDGTRLSIL.

This clonotype appeared once. This probably arose from a read error, given a far larger clone one base away. The J gene is TRBJ2-5, the V gene TRBV12-3 or TRBV12-4, with D possibly called TRBD1 or TRBD2 (5 bases each). The CDR3 extends over 14 amino acids. Trimming removed 7 bases from V and 11 bases from J, with 23 bases in between. The CDR3 reads CASNDGGRGDEQYF. The CDR3 region has the DNA TGTGCCAGCAACGATGGGGGTAGGGGCGATGAGCAGTACTTC.

Many counts were recorded for this clonotype. CDR3 sequence (DNA): TGTGCCAGCAGTTACCGAAGCTATGGCTACACCTTC. The encoded protein is CASSYRSYGYTF. This chain joins TRBV28 and TRBJ1-2; the D is unclear. The germline V gene has CDR1 MDHEN and CDR2 SYDVKM. Trimming cost V 4 bases and J 4 bases, with 7 bases left between them. The CDR3 totals 12 residues.

This clonotype has ten or more counts. V and J are TRBV12-3 or TRBV12-4 and TRBJ1-2; D uncertain. The CDR3 length is 15 residues. V lost 2 bases and J lost 4, with 14 bases in between. The CDR3 loop reads CASSLLGQWSYGYTF. The DNA of the CDR3 is TGTGCCAGCAGTTTACTAGGCCAATGGTCCTATGGCTACACCTTC.

This chain links TRBV10-3 with TRBJ2-7, with D tentatively TRBD1 (5 bases). The CDR3 sequence is 14 residues long. V lost 8 bases to trimming and J lost 0 bases, with 14 bases between them. Germline V gene data show CDR1 as ENHRY and CDR2 as SYGVKD. CDR3 loop: CAIATDSNSYEQYF. CDR3 sequence (DNA): TGTGCCATCGCGACTGACAGCAACTCCTACGAGCAGTACTTC.

The genes are TRBV5-1 and TRBJ2-5; possibly TRBD2 for D (5 bases). Trimming pared 0 bases from V and 5 bases from J, leaving 11 bases between. CDR3 size: 14 residues. Germline CDR1 and CDR2: SGHRS and YFSETQ. CDR3 DNA sequence: TGCGCCAGCAGCTTGGAGAGGCGGAGGGAGACCCAGTACTTC. Encoded protein: CASSLERRRETQYF.

Many counts were recorded for this clonotype. This chain's CDR3 is CSARPTGGPHEQYF. DNA of the CDR3: TGCAGTGCTAGACCAACGGGAGGGCCTCACGAGCAGTACTTC. This chain links TRBV20-1 with TRBJ2-7; 8 nucleotides match TRBD2. The CDR3 contains 14 residues. The germline CDR1 and CDR2 sequences are DFQATT and SNEGSKA (reference sequence). V gave up 2 bases and J gave up 5 bases; unmatched junction bases: 8.

V usage is TRBV24-1 and J usage is TRBJ2-5; TRBD1 matches 9 bases. This CDR3 has 16 residues. Germline CDR1 reads KGHDR; CDR2 reads SFDVKD. Trimming cost V 4 bases and J 3 bases; bases outside gene matches: 8. This CDR3 reads CATSDVGQGGKETQYF. The CDR3 DNA follows: TGTGCCACCAGTGACGTGGGACAGGGCGGGAAAGAGACCCAGTACTTC.

This clonotype appeared once. CDR3 protein: CASSPIGGRVYNEQFF. The CDR3 DNA follows: TGTGCCAGCAGCCCTATTGGCGGGAGGGTATACAATGAGCAGTTCTTC. The chain carries TRBV12-3 or TRBV12-4 and TRBJ2-1; TRBD2 matches at 9 bases. Losses at the gene ends were 6 bases for V and 4 bases for J; bases not matched to a gene: 10. The CDR3 consists of 16 residues.